This TCR beta chain was recovered during a study of T cell changes during pregnancy in multiple sclerosis. Produced via immunoSEQ multiplex PCR; TCRdb's table is partial and in-frame only. The table records roughly 47,000 clones, 80% to 90% of them present only once. Trimming left V 3 bases short and J 7 bases short, with 10 bases between. CDR1 is SGDLS and CDR2 is YYNGEE in the germline V gene. CDR3 length: 12 residues. The starting material was CD8+ T cells from peripheral blood mononuclear cells, obtained in the second trimester of pregnancy. The J gene is TRBJ1-2, the V gene TRBV9; a weak D match, TRBD1 (5 bases). The TCR was taken from a female donor with multiple sclerosis, enrolled in a pregnancy study. In nucleotides, the CDR3 is TGTGCCAGCAGCGAGGGACTCGGTGGCTACACCTTC. It is translated as CASSEGLGGYTF. Full variable domain (missing parts from reference TRBV9 and TRBJ1-2): DSGVTQTPKHLITATGQRVTLRCSPRSGDLSVYWYQQSLDQGLQFLIQYYNGEERAKGNILERFSAQQFPDLHSELNLSSLELGDSALYFCASSEGLGGYTFGSGTRLTVV.